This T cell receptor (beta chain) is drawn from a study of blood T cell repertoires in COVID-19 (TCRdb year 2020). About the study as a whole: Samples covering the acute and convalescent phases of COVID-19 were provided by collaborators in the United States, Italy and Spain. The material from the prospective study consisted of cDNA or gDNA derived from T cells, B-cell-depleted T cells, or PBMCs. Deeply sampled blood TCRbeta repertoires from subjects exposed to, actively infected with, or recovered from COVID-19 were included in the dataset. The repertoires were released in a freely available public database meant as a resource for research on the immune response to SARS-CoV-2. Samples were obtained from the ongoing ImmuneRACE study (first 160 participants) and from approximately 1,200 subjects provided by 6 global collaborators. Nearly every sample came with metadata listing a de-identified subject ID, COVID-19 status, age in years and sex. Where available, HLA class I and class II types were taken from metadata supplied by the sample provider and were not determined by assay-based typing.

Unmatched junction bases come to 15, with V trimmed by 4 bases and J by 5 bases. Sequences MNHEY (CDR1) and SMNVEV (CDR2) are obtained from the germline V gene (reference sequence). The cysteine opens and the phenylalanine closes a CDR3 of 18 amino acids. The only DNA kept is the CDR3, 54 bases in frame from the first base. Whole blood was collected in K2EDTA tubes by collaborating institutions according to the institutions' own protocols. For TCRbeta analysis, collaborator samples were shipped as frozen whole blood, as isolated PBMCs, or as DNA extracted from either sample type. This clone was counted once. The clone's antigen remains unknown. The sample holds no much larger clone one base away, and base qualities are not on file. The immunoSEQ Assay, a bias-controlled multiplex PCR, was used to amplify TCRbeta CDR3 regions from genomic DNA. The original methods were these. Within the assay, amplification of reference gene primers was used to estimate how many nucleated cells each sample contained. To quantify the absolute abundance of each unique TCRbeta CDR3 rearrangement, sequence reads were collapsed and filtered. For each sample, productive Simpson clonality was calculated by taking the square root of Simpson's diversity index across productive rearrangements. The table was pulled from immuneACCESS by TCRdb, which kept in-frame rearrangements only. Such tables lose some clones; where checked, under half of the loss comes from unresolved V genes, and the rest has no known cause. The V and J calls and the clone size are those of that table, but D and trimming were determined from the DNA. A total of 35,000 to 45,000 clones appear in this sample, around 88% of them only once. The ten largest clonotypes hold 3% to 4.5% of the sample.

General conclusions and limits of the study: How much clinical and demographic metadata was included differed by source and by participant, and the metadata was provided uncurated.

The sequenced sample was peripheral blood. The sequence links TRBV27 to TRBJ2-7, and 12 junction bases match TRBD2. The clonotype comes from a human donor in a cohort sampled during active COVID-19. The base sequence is TGTGCCAGCAGTTCGGCACTAGCGGGAGGTCGGGGTCAAAACGAGCAGTACTTC. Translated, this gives CASSSALAGGRGQNEQYF.